This T cell receptor beta chain was observed in a study of shared clonotypes between healthy human individuals. The study drew all its donors from Caucasian adults living in Nashville, Tennessee. This clone was seen just once. This CDR3 region has 15 residues. The junction had 11 bases not matched to a gene; V was cut back by 3 bases and J by 10 bases. The V gene's germline CDR1 is LNHNV and CDR2 YYDKDF (reference sequence). Sequencing used immunoSEQ multiplex PCR; TCRdb keeps in-frame clones, though not all of them. The table has approximately 1.5 million clones, around 98% seen once. The chain links TRBV15 to TRBJ1-1, with TRBD1 matching over 10 bases. Input material: naive CD4+ T cells sorted from blood. As for subset: CD45RA+ positively selected. The receptor was derived from a man under 40 in good health. The CDR3 region has the DNA TGTGCCACCAGCAGGGAACTTGGGACAGGGGAGGGAGCTTTCTTT. Translating it yields CATSRELGTGEGAFF.